A selection of T cell receptor beta chains follows, all from one sample in a study of blood T cell repertoires in COVID-19. The assay was immunoSEQ multiplex PCR, and TCRdb's table has in-frame clones only and misses some. The table includes 200,000 to 250,000 clones, roughly 90% detected once. The specimen sequenced was PBMCs or T cells enriched from blood (not recorded which). The receptor set was obtained from a woman aged 25 to 39 who had recovered from COVID-19. The CDR3 runs from the conserved cysteine through the conserved F or W. The D gene is left open where the match is weak. Rows give clone size only sometimes, using once, few, many, or a class for an expanded clone.

J	size	V	length	D	DNA	CDR3
TRBJ2-3	NA	TRBV5-1	16	TRBD2	TGCGCCAGCAAACTTGGAAGTTTTAGCGGGAGAGATACGCAGTATTTT	CASKLGSFSGRDTQYF
TRBJ1-1	NA	TRBV28	14	NA	TGTGCCAGCAGTTTATGGGGGAGGAACACTGAAGCTTTCTTT	CASSLWGRNTEAFF
TRBJ1-2	NA	TRBV7-6	14	TRBD1	TGTGCCAGCAGCTCCAGGACAGGCGGCTATGGCTACACCTTC	CASSSRTGGYGYTF
TRBJ2-7	NA	TRBV5-6	15	NA	TGTGCCAGCAGCCCGAGGCAGCGGCGGTTCTGGGAGCAGTACTTC	CASSPRQRRFWEQYF
TRBJ1-2	NA	TRBV19	14	TRBD1	TGTGCCAGTAGTACCCAATCCACAGGGGTCGGCTACACCTTC	CASSTQSTGVGYTF
TRBJ2-2	NA	TRBV19	14	NA	TGTGCCAGTACCTTCTCAAGAGCAACCGGGGAGCTGTTTTTT	CASTFSRATGELFF
TRBJ1-4	NA	TRBV10-3	15	TRBD1	TGTGCCATCAGTGGTGGACAGGGGCTTAATGAAAAACTGTTTTTT	CAISGGQGLNEKLFF
TRBJ2-7	NA	TRBV4-3	17	TRBD2	TGCGCCAGCAGCCGTATTACCGGGGGGGACATGTCCCACGAGCAGTACTTC	CASSRITGGDMSHEQYF
TRBJ1-4	NA	TRBV19	16	TRBD1	TGTGCCAGTAGTGGTACAGGGGTGGGAACTAATGAAAAACTGTTTTTT	CASSGTGVGTNEKLFF
TRBJ2-7	NA	TRBV11-2	15	NA	TGTGCCAGCAGCTCCAACAGAGCAGGGGGGTCCGAGCAGTACTTC	CASSSNRAGGSEQYF
TRBJ1-1	once	TRBV7-2	15	NA	TGTGCCAGCACCCAGCAGGGGAGGGTAAACACTGAAGCTTTCTTT	CASTQQGRVNTEAFF
TRBJ2-1	NA	TRBV27	16	NA	TGTGCCAGCAGTCAGGGGTTCCCTCTCTCCTACAATGAGCAGTTCTTC	CASSQGFPLSYNEQFF
TRBJ1-2	NA	TRBV6-5	16	NA	TGTGCCAGCAGTTCGGAGATGGACAGATCCGGGGATGGCTACACCTTC	CASSSEMDRSGDGYTF
TRBJ2-5	NA	TRBV29-1	13	NA	TGCAGCGTTGACCGGACAATCCAAGAGACCCAGTACTTC	CSVDRTIQETQYF
TRBJ1-5	NA	TRBV18	17	TRBD1	TGTGCCAGCTCACCAAGCGGGACAGGGGCAGGTAATCAGCCCCAGCATTTT	CASSPSGTGAGNQPQHF
TRBJ1-1	NA	TRBV6-5	14	TRBD1	TGTGCCAGCAGTACCCGACAGGGGAACACTGAAGCTTTCTTT	CASSTRQGNTEAFF
TRBJ1-2	NA	TRBV6-1	13	TRBD1	TGTGCCAGCAGTGACAGGGGGGATTATGGCTACACCTTC	CASSDRGDYGYTF
TRBJ2-2	NA	TRBV19	13	TRBD1	TGTGCCAGTATCGACAGGGGCACCGGGGAGCTGTTTTTT	CASIDRGTGELFF
TRBJ2-1	NA	TRBV9	18	TRBD2	TGTGCCAGCAGCGCATCCGGGACTAGCGGGAGTTTTTACAATGAGCAGTTCTTC	CASSASGTSGSFYNEQFF
TRBJ1-1	NA	TRBV3-1/TRBV3-2	16	NA	TGTGCCAGCAGCCCACTATCCAGGAGGGTAAACACTGAAGCTTTCTTT	CASSPLSRRVNTEAFF
TRBJ1-2	NA	TRBV7-9	17	TRBD1	TGTGCCAGCACCCGAGGTTCCGGACAGGAGCTGGGGGATGGCTACACCTTC	CASTRGSGQELGDGYTF
TRBJ1-1	NA	TRBV28	14	NA	TGTGCCAGCAGATACCTACAGGGGAACACTGAAGCTTTCTTT	CASRYLQGNTEAFF
TRBJ2-4	once	TRBV29-1	13	TRBD1	TGCAGCGTTGAGGTACAGGGGGAAGGTATTCAGTACTTC	CSVEVQGEGIQYF
TRBJ2-7	once	TRBV5-4	15	NA	TGTGCCAGCAGCTTGGGGCAGGGGACTACCTACGAGCAGTACTTC	CASSLGQGTTYEQYF
TRBJ1-2	NA	TRBV7-9	13	NA	TGTGCCAGCAGCCCTGACGGAGAAAAACGCTACACCTTC	CASSPDGEKRYTF
TRBJ1-2	once	TRBV18	15	TRBD1	TGTGCCAGCTCCCCTACCGTGACAGGGACGGATGGCTACACCTTC	CASSPTVTGTDGYTF
TRBJ2-4	NA	TRBV6-5	14	NA	TGTGCCAGCAGCCCCGGGGTGACCAAAAACATTCAGTACTTC	CASSPGVTKNIQYF
TRBJ1-4	NA	TRBV19	18	NA	TGTGCCAGTAGTGATCAGACAGGCTACTCGTCAACTAATGAAAAACTGTTTTTT	CASSDQTGYSSTNEKLFF
TRBJ2-1	NA	TRBV9	15	TRBD2	TGTGCCAGCAGCGTAGGGCTAGCGGGATACAATGAGCAGTTCTTC	CASSVGLAGYNEQFF
TRBJ1-2	NA	TRBV30	13	NA	TGTGCCTGGAGTGTATCCGTGAACTATGGCTACACCTTC	CAWSVSVNYGYTF
TRBJ1-3	NA	TRBV28	15	NA	TGTGCCAGCAGTTTGACCTTGACTAGTGGAAACACCATATATTTT	CASSLTLTSGNTIYF
TRBJ2-2	few	TRBV19	15	TRBD1	TGTGCCAGTAGTACAGGGGGATGGGACACCGGGGAGCTGTTTTTT	CASSTGGWDTGELFF
TRBJ2-7	NA	TRBV5-8	15	TRBD1	TGTGCCAGCAGAGCGCCCGGGACAGGGGCCTACGAGCAGTACTTC	CASRAPGTGAYEQYF
TRBJ2-7	NA	TRBV25-1	10	NA	TGTGCCAGCAGGGGGGGAGAGCAGTACTTC	CASRGGEQYF
TRBJ1-5	few	TRBV7-9	14	NA	TGTGCCAGCAGCTCTTCGACAGGAGGTCAGCCCCAGCATTTT	CASSSSTGGQPQHF
TRBJ2-2	once	TRBV4-3	18	NA	TGCGCCAGCAGCCAAGATCGGATCAGACAGCGGGTGGGCGGGGAGCTGTTTTTT	CASSQDRIRQRVGGELFF
TRBJ2-5	NA	TRBV19	17	NA	TGTGCCAGTAGTATTGGGGCCGAGGTAGGGGACCAAGAGACCCAGTACTTC	CASSIGAEVGDQETQYF
TRBJ2-7	NA	TRBV5-4	15	NA	TGTGCCAGCAGTGTGGGGGGGACAAGCTCCTACGAGCAGTACTTC	CASSVGGTSSYEQYF
TRBJ1-2	NA	TRBV25-1	11	NA	TGTGCCAGCAGTGAATATATTGGCTACACCTTC	CASSEYIGYTF
TRBJ1-2	NA	TRBV19	14	NA	TGTGCCAGTAGTAAGCGACAGGCCTACTATGGCTACACCTTC	CASSKRQAYYGYTF